Here is one T cell receptor beta chain with its context. No antigen is known for it. Markers CD45RO/CCR7/CD25/CD127/CD95/CD27 served to sort CD4+ naive, central memory, regulatory and stem cell-like memory cells. The sample comes from a study of beta chain features in type 1 diabetes. The isolated RNA, all of it, was reverse transcribed, so expressed TCRB transcripts were what got sequenced. Method: immunoSEQ multiplex PCR; TCRdb's copy keeps in-frame clones and lacks some. The sample records some 16,000 clones, approximately 76% being singletons. General study results and limits: Moderate yet significant TCRB CDR3 shortening was seen in Type 1 diabetes patients in all four CD4+ subsets.

The sequenced sample was stem cell memory CD4+ T cells from blood. This sequence originates from a woman aged 18-29 years with type 1 diabetes.

CDR3 nucleotides: TGCGCCAGCAGCCCCGATGGGGCGGGAGTCGACGGGGAGCTGTTTTTT. Its protein is CASSPDGAGVDGELFF. J is TRBJ2-2 and V is TRBV5-1; 7 nucleotides line up with TRBD2. Germline lookup yields CDR1 SGHRS and CDR2 YFSETQ. CDR3 length: 16 amino acids. After removal of 4 bases from V and 7 bases from J, the junction contained 13 bases not matched to a gene.